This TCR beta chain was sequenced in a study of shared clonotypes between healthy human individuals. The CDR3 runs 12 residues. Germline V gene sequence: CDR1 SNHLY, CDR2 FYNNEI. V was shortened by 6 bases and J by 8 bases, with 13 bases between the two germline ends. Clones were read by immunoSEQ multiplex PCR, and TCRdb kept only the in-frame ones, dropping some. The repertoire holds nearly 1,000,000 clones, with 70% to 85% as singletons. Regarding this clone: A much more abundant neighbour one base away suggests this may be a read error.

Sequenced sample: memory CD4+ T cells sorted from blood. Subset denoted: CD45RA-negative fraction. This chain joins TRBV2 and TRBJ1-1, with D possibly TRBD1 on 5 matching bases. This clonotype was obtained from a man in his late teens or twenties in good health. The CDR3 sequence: CASRPTRQEAFF. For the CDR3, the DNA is TGTGCCAGCAGGCCGACCCGACAGGAAGCTTTCTTT.